This TCR beta chain is drawn from a study of T cells in Graves' hyperthyroidism and ophthalmopathy. Whole-study findings and limits: Expanded thyroid clonotypes (above 0.001) were mostly also found in blood. Separating ophthalmopathy from stable hyperthyroidism was achieved by a 13 V-J model.

This CDR3 comprises 11 residues. Germline V gives CDR1 GTSNPN, CDR2 SVGIG (reference sequence). At least ten counts were recorded for this clonotype. No antigen is known for it. Exclusion of patients followed from uncontrolled infection, other autoimmune disease, pregnancy or lactation. Diagnoses were made from clinical symptoms, serum measures (thyroxine and TRAb), thyroid ultrasound and orbital computed tomography. RNA transcripts were the template for amplifying TCR beta CDR3 regions. TCR CDR3 regions were first amplified by RT-PCR with HTBI primers. TCRdb re-called the multiplex PCR reads through MiXCR, storing one row per CDR3 protein. The profile covers roughly 500,000 distinct CDR3 sequences, with approximately 44% appearing a single time and roughly 19% taken by the ten largest.

The rearrangement uses TRBV30 and TRBJ1-2, with TRBD1 matching 9 bases. The receptor was derived from an adult woman with Graves' disease, either hyperthyroidism or ophthalmopathy (not recorded which). The sequencing input was peripheral blood or thyroid tissue (not recorded which). The CDR3 is CAEQGARGYTF. For the CDR3, the DNA is TGTGCAGAACAGGGGGCAAGGGGCTACACCTTC.